This TCR beta chain was obtained from a study of blood T cell repertoires in COVID-19. The overall study: From the United States, Italy and Spain came samples of acute and convalescent COVID-19.

Source study methods: Estimates of nucleated cell counts were drawn from the amplification of reference gene primers. TCRdb's copy holds only in-frame clones and misses some; the assay was immunoSEQ multiplex PCR. V, J and clone size are those of that table, while D and trimming were read from the DNA. The table lists a few hundred thousand clones, roughly 88% of them singletons. V was clipped by 5 bases and J by 7 bases, with 18 bases between them. Germline V CDR1 and CDR2: SGHAT, FQNNGV. CDR3 size: 15 residues. Cohorts were determined from participant-reported clinical history. Two negative PCRs, clearance, or symptom resolution were required of recovered Cohort 3 donors.

This clonotype was sampled from a man aged 30-40 years who had recovered from COVID-19. The sample consisted of PBMCs or T cells enriched from blood (not recorded which). The genes are TRBV11-2 and TRBJ1-5, with D perhaps matching TRBD1 (6 bases). CDR3 in amino acids: CASSLGGGRGQPQHF. The CDR3 DNA reads TGTGCCAGCAGCCTTGGCGGGGGCCGGGGCCAGCCCCAGCATTTT.